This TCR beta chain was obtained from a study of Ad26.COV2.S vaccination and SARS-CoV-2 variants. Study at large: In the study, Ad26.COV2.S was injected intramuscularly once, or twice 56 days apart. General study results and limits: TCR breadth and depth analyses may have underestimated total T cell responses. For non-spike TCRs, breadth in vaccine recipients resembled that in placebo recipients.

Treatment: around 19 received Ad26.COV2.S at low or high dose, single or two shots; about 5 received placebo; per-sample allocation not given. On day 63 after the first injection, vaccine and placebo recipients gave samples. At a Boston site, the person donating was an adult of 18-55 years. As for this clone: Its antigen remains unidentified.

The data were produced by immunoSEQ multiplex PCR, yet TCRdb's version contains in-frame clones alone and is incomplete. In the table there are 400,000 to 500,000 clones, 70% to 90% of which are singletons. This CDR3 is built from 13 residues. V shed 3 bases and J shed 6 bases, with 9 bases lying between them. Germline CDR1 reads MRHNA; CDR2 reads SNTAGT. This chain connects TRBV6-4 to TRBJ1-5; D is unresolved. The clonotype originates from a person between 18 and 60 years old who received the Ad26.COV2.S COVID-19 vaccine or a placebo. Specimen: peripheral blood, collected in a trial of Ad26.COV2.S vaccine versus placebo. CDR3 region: CASSESLRQPQHF. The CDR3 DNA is TGTGCCAGCAGTGAGTCCCTGCGTCAGCCCCAGCATTTT.